These 18 T cell receptor beta chains came from one sample sequenced in a study of control samples from healthy donors and cancer patients. Using immunoSEQ multiplex PCR, the repertoire was profiled, and TCRdb retains in-frame clones only, with some absent. Among approximately 87,000 clones listed, 80% to 95% were seen once. Sequencing used PBMCs. The receptors were gathered from a woman in her thirties or forties with lung cancer.

This chain connects TRBV5-1 to TRBJ2-1; 8 nucleotides match TRBD2. Looked up from germline, CDR1 is SGHRS and CDR2 is YFSETQ. CDR3 length: 15 amino acids. V shed 7 bases, J shed 8 bases, and the junction held 14 bases outside the gene matches. CDR3 nucleotide sequence: TGCGCCAGCGGTGGGATCGCGGGGGGCGGGGATGAGCAGTTCTTC. The encoded protein is CASGGIAGGGDEQFF. The full variable domain, rest sourced from reference TRBV5-1 and TRBJ2-1, is KAGVTQTPRYLIKTRGQQVTLSCSPISGHRSVSWYQQTPGQGLQFLFEYFSETQRNKGNFPGRFSGRQFSNSRSEMNVSTLELGDSALYLCASGGIAGGGDEQFFGPGTRLTVL.

The chain links TRBV7-6 to TRBJ1-3; 7 nucleotides line up with TRBD1. With 5 bases clipped from V and 4 bases from J, the junction kept 5 bases outside the gene matches. The CDR3 covers 14 residues. Germline-derived CDR1 and CDR2 are SGHVS and FNYEAQ. Here the CDR3 DNA reads TGTGCCAGCAGCGATCGGGGACAGGGAAACACCATATATTTT. Translating gives CASSDRGQGNTIYF.

The chain links TRBV4-1 to TRBJ1-6; D ambiguous. This CDR3 comprises 14 residues. Trimming took 2 bases from V and 10 from J, leaving 12 bases between them. The germline V gene encodes CDR1 MGHRA and CDR2 YSYEKL. CDR3 DNA sequence: TGCGCCAGCAGCCAATTGTTGGGAGAATCACCCCTCCACTTT. It codes for CASSQLLGESPLHF.

The V call is TRBV9, the J call TRBJ1-6; D remains unclear. This CDR3 contains 13 residues. CDR1 and CDR2 from the germline V gene are SGDLS and YYNGEE. Deletions cut 0 bases from V and 10 bases from J, with 8 bases between. CDR3 coding DNA: TGTGCCAGCAGCGTAGCTGGATGGTCACCCCTCCACTTT. It codes for CASSVAGWSPLHF.

This chain connects TRBV5-5 to TRBJ2-1; D uncertain. Trimming removed 2 bases from V and 2 bases from J, with 5 bases in between. The CDR3 contains 13 residues. CDR1 is SGHKS, CDR2 YYEKEE, per germline (reference sequence). The CDR3 protein is CASSFLTYNEQFF. In DNA, the CDR3 is TGTGCCAGCAGCTTCCTTACCTACAATGAGCAGTTCTTC.

This chain connects TRBV7-8 to TRBJ2-7, with D hard to call. CDR1 is SGHVS and CDR2 is FQNEAQ in the germline V gene. Trimming pared 2 bases from V and 6 bases from J, leaving 5 bases between. The CDR3 has 11 residues. CDR3 sequence: CASSLSLEQYF. CDR3 in DNA: TGTGCCAGCAGCTTATCCCTCGAGCAGTACTTC.

The chain couples TRBV18 to TRBJ2-6; D call uncertain. The CDR3 is 18 amino acids. The V end was cut by 0 bases, the J end by 0 bases, with 12 bases between. Germline CDR1 KGHSH, CDR2 LQKENI. CDR3 loop: CASSPPVFVRSGANVLTF. The CDR3 DNA is TGTGCCAGCTCACCACCGGTTTTCGTACGCTCTGGGGCCAACGTCCTGACTTTC.

The chain carries TRBV2 and TRBJ1-1; D is ambiguous. CDR3 length: 13 amino acids. Trimming stripped 6 bases from V and 5 bases from J, with 13 bases between. Germline assignment: CDR1 SNHLY and CDR2 FYNNEI. The CDR3 spells CASRAGVGTEAFF. CDR3 DNA: TGTGCCAGCAGGGCCGGGGTTGGTACTGAAGCTTTCTTT.

The rearrangement links TRBV6-1 to TRBJ1-6; a weak D match, TRBD1 (5 bases). The germline V gene has CDR1 MNHNS and CDR2 SASEGT. Between the trimmed V and J ends, which lost 3 bases and 14 bases, there was a span of 17 bases. The CDR3 runs to 14 residues. In DNA, the CDR3 is TGTGCCAGCAGTGAGGGGCCCGCACTTTTCACCCTCCACTTT. Translation gives CASSEGPALFTLHF.

The V call is TRBV29-1, the J call TRBJ1-1, with D perhaps matching TRBD1 (5 bases). CDR3 size: 13 residues. Germline CDR1 and CDR2: SQVTM and ANQGSEA. V dropped 1 base and J dropped 4 bases, with 10 bases sitting between them. The CDR3 sequence is CSVEGQGGTEAFF. Written as DNA, the CDR3 is TGCAGCGTTGAAGGCCAGGGAGGCACTGAAGCTTTCTTT.

The chain uses TRBV2 and TRBJ1-2; D gene unclear. CDR3 size: 14 residues. The germline CDR1 and CDR2 sequences are SNHLY and FYNNEI. V was pared by 0 bases and J by 6 bases, with 11 bases between. The CDR3 protein is CASSEALRVDGYTF. In nucleotides, the CDR3 is TGTGCCAGCAGTGAAGCGCTTCGGGTGGATGGCTACACCTTC.

The chain couples TRBV19 to TRBJ1-6, with D tentatively TRBD1 (5 bases). CDR1 is LNHDA and CDR2 is SQIVND in the germline V gene (reference sequence). Trimming removed 6 bases at V and 10 bases at J, with 13 bases between. This CDR3 is 13 amino acids long. For the CDR3, the DNA is TGTGCCAGTAGGCTCACGGGGGAATCACCCCTCCACTTT. This encodes CASRLTGESPLHF.

The chain is built from TRBV2 and TRBJ1-1; D is undetermined. In germline, CDR1 is SNHLY, CDR2 FYNNEI. This CDR3 contains 19 residues. V was cut by 8 bases and J by 1 base, with 29 bases left in between. The CDR3 region is CASFNPTLDPSTRNTEAFF. The CDR3 region has the DNA TGTGCCAGCTTTAATCCTACTCTGGACCCCTCGACGAGGAACACTGAAGCTTTCTTT.

This chain uses TRBV30 with TRBJ2-3, with TRBD1 identical over 10 bases. V lost 0 bases, J lost 4 bases, and 4 bases stayed unmatched. The CDR3 has 15 amino acids. Germline loops: CDR1 GTSNPN, CDR2 SVGIG (reference sequence). This CDR3 reads CAWSVRGTGADTQYF. CDR3 nucleotide sequence: TGTGCCTGGAGTGTACGAGGGACAGGGGCAGATACGCAGTATTTT.

In DNA form, the CDR3 reads TGCGCCAGCAGCCTGTCACCGGGACAGGGGAATTCACCCCTCCACTTT. Translating it yields CASSLSPGQGNSPLHF. V and J are TRBV5-1 and TRBJ1-6; 10 bases are shared with TRBD1. The V gene's germline CDR1 is SGHRS and CDR2 YFSETQ. J was trimmed by 7 bases and V by 4 bases; bases with no gene match: 8. The length of the CDR3 is 16 residues.

This chain connects TRBV19 to TRBJ1-5, with D hard to call. Per germline, CDR1 LNHDA and CDR2 SQIVND (reference sequence). V shed 3 bases and J shed 1 base, with 10 bases lying between them. There are 15 residues in the CDR3. DNA for the CDR3: TGTGCCAGTAGTATTAAGGACTCAAGCAATCAGCCCCAGCATTTT. This translates into CASSIKDSSNQPQHF.

The rearrangement joins TRBV6-1 to TRBJ1-1; 7 positions agree with TRBD1. Germline CDR1 MNHNS, CDR2 SASEGT. The V and J ends lost 0 bases and 3 bases, in that order; junction bases with no gene match: 4. CDR3 length equals 15 residues. The chain's CDR3 is CASSEAPGGDTEAFF. The CDR3 coding sequence is TGTGCCAGCAGTGAAGCGCCAGGGGGGGACACTGAAGCTTTCTTT.

To note about this clone: Within the sample, other DNA sequences also encode this same CDR3. This chain links TRBV20-1 with TRBJ1-1; no clear D gene. V was trimmed by 6 bases and J by 3 bases, leaving 8 bases between them. The germline V gene encodes CDR1 DFQATT and CDR2 SNEGSKA (reference sequence). The CDR3 loop spans 11 amino acids. The CDR3 region has the DNA TGCAGTGCCTCGTTGGACACTGAAGCTTTCTTT. Translating gives CSASLDTEAFF.